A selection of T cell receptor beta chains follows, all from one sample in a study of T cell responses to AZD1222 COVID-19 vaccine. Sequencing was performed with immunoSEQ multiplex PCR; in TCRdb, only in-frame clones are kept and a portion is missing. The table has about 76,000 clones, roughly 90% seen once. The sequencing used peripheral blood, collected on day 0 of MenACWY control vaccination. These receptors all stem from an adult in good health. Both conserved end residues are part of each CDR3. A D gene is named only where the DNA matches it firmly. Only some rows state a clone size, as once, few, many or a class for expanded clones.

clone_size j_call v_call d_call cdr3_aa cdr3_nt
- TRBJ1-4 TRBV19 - CASSIGLRRKLFF TGTGCCAGTAGTATCGGGCTAAGGAGAAAACTGTTTTTT
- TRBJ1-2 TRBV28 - CASSLGDRNYGYTF TGTGCCAGCAGTTTAGGAGACAGGAACTATGGCTACACCTTC
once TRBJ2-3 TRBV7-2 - CASSRLGDTQYF TGTGCCAGCAGCCGGCTGGGGGATACGCAGTATTTT
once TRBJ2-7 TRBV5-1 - CASSRSQGNYEQYF TGCGCCAGCAGCCGCTCTCAGGGTAACTACGAGCAGTACTTC
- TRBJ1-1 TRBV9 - CASSVAGPSEAFF TGTGCCAGCAGCGTAGCTGGGCCCTCTGAAGCTTTCTTT
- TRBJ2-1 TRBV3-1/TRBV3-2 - CASSQTGTPSPNEQFF TGTGCCAGCAGCCAAACCGGGACTCCAAGTCCCAATGAGCAGTTCTTC
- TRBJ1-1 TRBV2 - CASKKDRNTEAFF TGTGCCAGCAAAAAGGACAGGAACACTGAAGCTTTCTTT
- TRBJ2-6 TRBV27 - CASTDIRASGANVLTF TGTGCCAGCACTGACATAAGGGCTTCTGGGGCCAACGTCCTGACTTTC
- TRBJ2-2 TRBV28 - CASTQPQGLGTGELFF TGTGCCAGCACCCAACCCCAGGGACTGGGGACCGGGGAGCTGTTTTTT
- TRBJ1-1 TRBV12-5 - CASGLAPYTEAFF TGTGCTAGTGGTTTGGCACCCTACACTGAAGCTTTCTTT
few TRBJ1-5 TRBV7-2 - CASSLAGTGNQPQHF TGTGCCAGCAGCTTAGCCGGGACGGGGAATCAGCCCCAGCATTTT
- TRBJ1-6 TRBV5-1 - CASSLGGGTTFGSLHF TGCGCCAGCAGCTTGGGAGGTGGGACGACCTTCGGTTCCCTCCACTTT
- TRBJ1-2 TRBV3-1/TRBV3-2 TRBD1 CASSQAGTDTF TGTGCCAGCAGCCAAGCCGGGACAGACACCTTC
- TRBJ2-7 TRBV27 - CASSTSYEQYF TGTGCCAGCAGTACTTCCTACGAGCAGTACTTC